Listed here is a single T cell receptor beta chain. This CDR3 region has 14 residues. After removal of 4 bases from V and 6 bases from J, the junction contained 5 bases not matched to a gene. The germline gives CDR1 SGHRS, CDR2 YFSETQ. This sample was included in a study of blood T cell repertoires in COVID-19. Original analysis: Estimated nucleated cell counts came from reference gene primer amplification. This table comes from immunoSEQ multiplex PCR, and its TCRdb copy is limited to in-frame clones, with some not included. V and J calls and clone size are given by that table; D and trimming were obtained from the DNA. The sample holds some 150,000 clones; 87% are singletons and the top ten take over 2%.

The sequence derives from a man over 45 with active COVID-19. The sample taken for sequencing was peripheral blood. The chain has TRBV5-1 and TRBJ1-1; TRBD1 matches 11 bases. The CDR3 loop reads CASSIGQGAAEAFF. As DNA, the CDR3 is TGCGCCAGCAGCATTGGACAGGGGGCGGCTGAAGCTTTCTTT.